These 5 T cell receptor beta chains originate from one sample sequenced in a study of T cells expressing NK-cell markers. Reanalyzing the 5' RACE reads, TCRdb keeps one entry per CDR3 protein, without DNA. This sample lists 500,000 to 700,000 distinct CDR3 sequences; its ten largest clones have approximately 3.6%. What was sequenced was blood T cells: a sorted CD56 or NKG2C T cell subset, CD4+ or CD8+ T cells, or bulk PBMC T cells (not recorded which). The receptors were gathered from a man aged 18 to 30 in good health.

The J gene is TRBJ2-5, the V gene TRBV7-2; TCRdb's assignment of TRBD1 cannot be checked, as there is no DNA. Germline V gene data show CDR1 as SGHTA and CDR2 as FQGNSA. There are 15 residues in the CDR3. The CDR3 sequence is CASSLLLTGEETQYF.

V and J are TRBV20-1 and TRBJ2-3; TCRdb proposes TRBD2, but this gene call is untestable without DNA. The CDR3 has 16 residues. Germline V gives CDR1 DFQATT, CDR2 SNEGSKA (reference sequence). The CDR3: CSVSILREGRVDTQYF.

The chain employs TRBV7-2 and TRBJ2-5; TCRdb names TRBD2, which stays unverified in the absence of DNA. The CDR3 has 15 residues. Germline loops: CDR1 SGHTA, CDR2 FQGNSA. CDR3 sequence reads: CASSLVSGRLETQYF.

This rearrangement joins TRBV12-3 or TRBV12-4 to TRBJ2-1; TCRdb reports TRBD1, a call that lacks DNA to check it against. The CDR3 is 15 residues long. This chain's CDR3 is CASSSGRSSYNEQFF.

CDR3: CATSRVPGGDEQYF. The genes are TRBV15 and TRBJ2-7; TCRdb lists TRBD1, though no DNA is available to test this call. CDR1 LNHNV and CDR2 YYDKDF come from the germline V gene (reference sequence). This CDR3 contains 14 residues.